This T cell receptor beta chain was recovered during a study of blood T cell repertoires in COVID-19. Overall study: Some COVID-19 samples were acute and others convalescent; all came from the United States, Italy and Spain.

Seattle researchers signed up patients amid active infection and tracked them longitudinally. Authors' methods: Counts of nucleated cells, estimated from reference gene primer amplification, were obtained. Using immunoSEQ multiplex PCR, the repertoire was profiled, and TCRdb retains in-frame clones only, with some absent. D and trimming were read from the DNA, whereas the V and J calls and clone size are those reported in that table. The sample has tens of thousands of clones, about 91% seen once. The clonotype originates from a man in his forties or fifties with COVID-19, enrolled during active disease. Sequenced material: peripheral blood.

The CDR3: CASRLGVNEQFF. Written as DNA, the CDR3 is TGTGCCAGCAGACTCGGGGTAAATGAGCAGTTCTTC. J is TRBJ2-1 and V is TRBV28; TRBD2 is a possible D gene (5 bases). The CDR3 runs to 12 residues. V was trimmed by 6 bases and J by 7 bases, leaving 10 bases between them. The germline V gene encodes CDR1 MDHEN and CDR2 SYDVKM.